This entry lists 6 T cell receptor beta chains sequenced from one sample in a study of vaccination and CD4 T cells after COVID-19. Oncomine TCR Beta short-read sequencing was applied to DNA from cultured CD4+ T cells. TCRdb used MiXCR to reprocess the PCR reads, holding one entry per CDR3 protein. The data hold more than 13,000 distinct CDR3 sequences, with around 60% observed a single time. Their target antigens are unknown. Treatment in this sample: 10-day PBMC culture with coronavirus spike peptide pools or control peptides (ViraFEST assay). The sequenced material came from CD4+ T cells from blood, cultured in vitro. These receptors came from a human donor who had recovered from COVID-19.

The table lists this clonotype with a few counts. CDR3 sequence reads: CASSEGDTQYF. The CDR3 DNA sequence: TGTGCCAGCAGTGAAGGGGATACGCAGTATTTT. V is TRBV6-1 and J is TRBJ2-3; no clear D gene. Germline V gene sequence: CDR1 MNHNS, CDR2 SASEGT. Between the trimmed V and J ends, which lost 1 base and 6 bases, there was a span of 2 bases. This CDR3 contains 11 residues.

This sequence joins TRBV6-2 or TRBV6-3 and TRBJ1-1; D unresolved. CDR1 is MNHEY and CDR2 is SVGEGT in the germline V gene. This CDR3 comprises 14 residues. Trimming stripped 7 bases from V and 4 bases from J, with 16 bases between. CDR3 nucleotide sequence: TGTGCCAGCACCCCCCCGAAGCGTAGCACTGAAGCTTTCTTT. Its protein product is CASTPPKRSTEAFF.

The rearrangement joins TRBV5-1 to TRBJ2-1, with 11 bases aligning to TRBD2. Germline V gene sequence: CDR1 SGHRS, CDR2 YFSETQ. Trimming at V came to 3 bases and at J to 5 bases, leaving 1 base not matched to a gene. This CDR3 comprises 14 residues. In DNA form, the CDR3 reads TGCGCCAGCAGCTGGGGACTAGCGGACAATGAGCAGTTCTTC. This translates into CASSWGLADNEQFF.

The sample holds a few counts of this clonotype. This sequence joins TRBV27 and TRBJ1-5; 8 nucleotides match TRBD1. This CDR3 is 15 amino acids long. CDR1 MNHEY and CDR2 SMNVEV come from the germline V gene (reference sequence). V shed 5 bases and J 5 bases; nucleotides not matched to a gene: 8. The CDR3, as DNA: TGTGCCAGCAGTAACGCCGGGACAGGTTATCAGCCCCAGCATTTT. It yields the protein CASSNAGTGYQPQHF.

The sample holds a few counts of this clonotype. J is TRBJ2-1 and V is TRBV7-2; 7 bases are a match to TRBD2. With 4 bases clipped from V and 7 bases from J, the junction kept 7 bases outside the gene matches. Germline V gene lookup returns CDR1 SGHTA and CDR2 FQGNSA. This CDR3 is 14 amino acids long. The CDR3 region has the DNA TGTGCCAGCAGCTCCCGGACTAGAACGAATGAGCAGTTCTTC. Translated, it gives CASSSRTRTNEQFF.

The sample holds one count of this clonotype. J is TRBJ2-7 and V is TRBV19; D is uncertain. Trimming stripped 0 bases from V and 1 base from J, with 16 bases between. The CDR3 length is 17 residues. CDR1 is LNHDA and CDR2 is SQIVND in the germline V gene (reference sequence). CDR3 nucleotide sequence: TGTGCCAGTAGTATAGATCGGCGGCCCCTAGATTCCTACGAGCAGTACTTC. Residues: CASSIDRRPLDSYEQYF.